The 7 T cell receptor beta chains reported below all come from one sample, sequenced in a study of post-analysis software for immune sequencing data. TCR beta libraries were prepared from cDNA with unique molecular identifiers. TCRdb redid the calling of the PCR reads with MiXCR, one entry per CDR3 protein. The sample consists of 750,000 to 950,000 distinct CDR3 sequences, 53% of them appearing once. Their target antigens are unknown. Findings and caveats of the study: Patients showed TRBV5-6, TRBV5-1 and TRBV20-1 among roughly 5 TRBV segments more frequent than in controls.

Sequencing was done on a sample of blood. These receptors came from a girl aged 10-17 years with multiple sclerosis.

This chain connects TRBV20-1 to TRBJ2-5; 9 bases agree with TRBD2. With 6 bases clipped from V and 4 bases from J, the junction kept 15 bases outside the gene matches. The CDR3 is 16 amino acids. Germline CDR1 DFQATT, CDR2 SNEGSKA (reference sequence). CDR3 sequence: CSASGGGGGAIETQYF. The CDR3 DNA reads as TGCAGTGCCAGTGGAGGAGGCGGGGGGGCCATAGAGACCCAGTACTTC.

This clonotype was seen a handful of times. The chain has TRBV7-8 and TRBJ2-5; TRBD1 matches at 9 bases. CDR3 length: 15 amino acids. Germline V lookup: CDR1 SGHVS, CDR2 FQNEAQ. Trimming cost V 5 bases and J 5 bases; bases outside gene matches: 9. The CDR3 nucleotides are TGTGCCAGCAGCCCCCCGGGACAGGGTCGCGAGACCCAGTACTTC. Translated: CASSPPGQGRETQYF. The full variable domain, rest sourced from reference TRBV7-8 and TRBJ2-5, is GAGVSQSPRYKVAKRGQDVALRCDPISGHVSLFWYQQALGQGPEFLTYFQNEAQLDKSGLPSDRFFAERPEGSVSTLKIQRTQQEDSAVYLCASSPPGQGRETQYFGPGTRLLVL.

The chain couples TRBV10-3 to TRBJ2-1; TRBD2 matches 8 bases. Germline V CDR1 and CDR2: ENHRY, SYGVKD. This CDR3 has 17 amino acids. V was clipped by 2 bases and J by 2 bases; unmatched bases: 8. The CDR3 DNA follows: TGTGCCATCAGTGAGCCGGGGGGGGCTTTCACCTACAATGAGCAGTTCTTC. Protein product: CAISEPGGAFTYNEQFF.

This chain uses TRBV5-1 with TRBJ2-1; tentatively, D is TRBD1 or TRBD2 (5 bases each). The V end lost 0 bases, the J end lost 5 bases, and 15 bases lay between the germline ends. The CDR3 runs 16 residues. Germline V gives CDR1 SGHRS, CDR2 YFSETQ. Here the CDR3 DNA reads TGCGCCAGCAGCTTGGCCGGACTGAGGGGTGACAATGAGCAGTTCTTC. It specifies CASSLAGLRGDNEQFF.

Only a few counts were recorded for this clonotype. The J gene is TRBJ2-7, the V gene TRBV7-9; perhaps TRBD1 as D (8 bases). Germline values: CDR1 SEHNR, CDR2 FQNEAQ (reference sequence). Trimming took off 1 base at V and 4 bases at J, with 14 bases between the two ends. The length of the CDR3 is 15 residues. CDR3 bases: TGTGCCAGCAGCTTAGGTACAGGGGGACTATACGAGCAGTACTTC. Encoded protein: CASSLGTGGLYEQYF. The full variable domain, with the rest looked up from reference TRBV7-9 and TRBJ2-7, is DTGVSQNPRHKITKRGQNVTFRCDPISEHNRLYWYRQTLGQGPEFLTYFQNEAQLEKSRLLSDRFSAERPKGSFSTLEIQRTEQGDSAMYLCASSLGTGGLYEQYFGPGTRLTVT.

This chain uses TRBV29-1 with TRBJ2-1; 9 positions match TRBD2. V shed 3 bases and J 6 bases; nucleotides not matched to a gene: 3. Per the germline V gene, CDR1 is SQVTM and CDR2 is ANQGSEA. The CDR3 runs to 13 residues. DNA for the CDR3: TGCAGCGTTGAGAGTAGCGGGAGCAATGAGCAGTTCTTC. It is translated as CSVESSGSNEQFF.

This clonotype has just a few counts. The rearrangement uses TRBV20-1 and TRBJ2-7; 10 bases are a match to TRBD1. V trimming: 6 bases; J trimming: 3 bases; junction bases outside the gene matches: 5. The CDR3 has 13 amino acids. The germline gives CDR1 DFQATT, CDR2 SNEGSKA (reference sequence). The CDR3 is CSAPRTGGYEQYF. The CDR3 bases are TGCAGTGCCCCCAGGACAGGGGGCTACGAGCAGTACTTC.